One sample yielded the 25 T cell receptor beta chains listed below, sequenced in a study of blood T cell repertoires in COVID-19. The assay was immunoSEQ multiplex PCR, and TCRdb's table has in-frame clones only and misses some. The data show approximately 270,000 clones, roughly 90% seen once. Material: PBMCs or T cells enriched from blood (not recorded which). Receptors originate from a man aged 40-49 years who had been exposed to COVID-19.

J is TRBJ2-7 and V is TRBV3-1 (or the pseudogene TRBV3-2), with D maybe TRBD1 (6 bases). Trimming took 1 base from V and 4 from J, leaving 11 bases between them. In germline, CDR1 is LGHDT, CDR2 YNNKEL (reference sequence). CDR3 length: 14 amino acids. In DNA, the CDR3 is TGTGCCAGCAGCCAAGTAACAGGGTCGTACGAGCAGTACTTC. This encodes CASSQVTGSYEQYF.

The chain is built from TRBV5-5 and TRBJ1-4; unclear D gene. The CDR3 length is 15 residues. Germline-derived CDR1 and CDR2 are SGHKS and YYEKEE (reference sequence). V shed 4 bases and J shed 3 bases, with 13 bases lying between them. This CDR3 is CASSQTYAANEKLFF. The CDR3 DNA reads as TGTGCCAGCAGCCAGACATATGCCGCTAATGAAAAACTGTTTTTT.

This chain uses TRBV29-1 with TRBJ2-3; TRBD2 matches at 12 bases. In germline, CDR1 is SQVTM, CDR2 ANQGSEA. This CDR3 has 15 residues. Unmatched junction bases numbered 3, after V lost 1 base and J lost 4 bases. CDR3 sequence reads: CSVEGLAGGSDTQYF. CDR3 DNA: TGCAGCGTTGAAGGCCTAGCGGGAGGGTCAGATACGCAGTATTTT.

The chain links TRBV7-6 to TRBJ2-2; no clear D gene. CDR1 and CDR2 from the germline V gene are SGHVS and FNYEAQ. V was cut by 3 bases and J by 7 bases, with 9 bases left in between. The CDR3 contains 13 residues. The CDR3 DNA sequence: TGTGCCAGCAGCTTTGCAGGCGTCGGGGAGCTGTTTTTT. It codes for CASSFAGVGELFF.

CDR3 nucleotides: TGTGCCAGCAGCTTTCTTGGGGGCCGGGAAGCTTTCTTT. It yields the protein CASSFLGGREAFF. The chain recombines TRBV5-4 with TRBJ1-1; D possibly corresponds to TRBD1 (6 bases). Germline CDR1 reads SGHNT; CDR2 reads YYREEE (reference sequence). V was clipped by 2 bases and J by 8 bases, with 13 bases between them. The CDR3 has 13 residues. Full variable domain (remainder filled in from reference TRBV5-4 and TRBJ1-1): ETGVTQSPTHLIKTRGQQVTLRCSSQSGHNTVSWYQQALGQGPQFIFQYYREEENGRGNFPPRFSGLQFPNYSSELNVNALELDDSALYLCASSFLGGREAFFGQGTRLTVV.

The V and J genes are TRBV28 and TRBJ1-1; 8 positions agree with TRBD1. V was clipped by 2 bases and J by 7 bases; unmatched bases: 6. This CDR3 has 14 amino acids. CDR1 MDHEN and CDR2 SYDVKM come from the germline V gene. The CDR3 bases are TGTGCCAGCAGTTTAATTACCAGGGGGCTTGAAGCTTTCTTT. As protein: CASSLITRGLEAFF.

The J gene is TRBJ1-4, the V gene TRBV19; 7 positions agree with TRBD1. The CDR3 is 16 residues long. J was trimmed by 4 bases and V by 5 bases; bases with no gene match: 10. CDR1 and CDR2 from the germline V gene are LNHDA and SQIVND (reference sequence). In DNA, the CDR3 is TGTGCCAGTAGTGATTATACAGGGGACATTAATGAAAAACTGTTTTTT. Protein sequence: CASSDYTGDINEKLFF.

The chain joins TRBV7-2 to TRBJ1-3; D is unresolved. Germline CDR1 reads SGHTA; CDR2 reads FQGNSA. V was pared by 1 base and J by 4 bases, with 11 bases between. This CDR3 is 15 amino acids long. The CDR3 is CASSLDWALGNTIYF. The CDR3 DNA is TGTGCCAGCAGCTTAGACTGGGCTTTAGGAAACACCATATATTTT.

The J gene is TRBJ1-5, the V gene TRBV28; TRBD1 agrees at 8 bases. Trimming took 6 bases from V and 5 from J; bases not matched to a gene: 9. Germline CDR1 MDHEN, CDR2 SYDVKM. CDR3 length: 15 residues. The CDR3 nucleotides read TGTGCCAGCAGGCGCAAGCTGACAGGGGATCAGCCCCAGCATTTT. This encodes CASRRKLTGDQPQHF.

This CDR3 reads CASSLIAGSGQPQHF. The CDR3 bases are TGTGCCAGCAGTTTGATTGCGGGGAGCGGTCAGCCCCAGCATTTT. The chain uses TRBV28 and TRBJ1-5, with D unresolved. The germline gives CDR1 MDHEN, CDR2 SYDVKM. The V gene lost 3 bases and the J gene lost 6 bases, with 15 bases spanning the gap. This CDR3 is built from 15 residues.

The chain combines TRBV2 with TRBJ1-1, with 12 bases lining up with TRBD1. The CDR3 is made up of 18 amino acids. CDR1 and CDR2 from the germline V gene are SNHLY and FYNNEI. The V segment lost 9 bases and the J segment 4 bases; nucleotides outside the gene matches: 18. Written as DNA, the CDR3 is TGTGCCAGTCGCAAAGAGCCGGGACAGGGGGCCTACGGCACTGAAGCTTTCTTT. Protein product: CASRKEPGQGAYGTEAFF.

The gene calls are TRBV5-1 and TRBJ1-1; D gene uncertain. The CDR3 has 12 amino acids. Trimming stripped 4 bases from V and 1 base from J, with 5 bases between. Germline CDR1 and CDR2: SGHRS and YFSETQ. The chain's CDR3 is CASSAGNTEAFF. The CDR3 nucleotides read TGCGCCAGCAGCGCGGGGAACACTGAAGCTTTCTTT.

The count of this clone is one. V is TRBV19 and J is TRBJ1-6, with D uncertain. The CDR3 loop spans 13 amino acids. V lost 7 bases to trimming and J lost 14 bases, with 18 bases between them. From germline, CDR1 is LNHDA and CDR2 SQIVND (reference sequence). CDR3 bases: TGTGCCAGTAAACCCCTCGTTTGGGGAGCCCTCCACTTT. Encoded protein: CASKPLVWGALHF.

V usage is TRBV30 and J usage is TRBJ1-1; maybe TRBD1 (6 bases). The length of the CDR3 is 15 residues. V lost 3 bases and J lost 4, with 18 bases in between. CDR1 and CDR2 (germline): GTSNPN, SVGIG (reference sequence). The CDR3 DNA is TGTGCCTGGAGGGTCTACAGGGCTTCGGGCACTGAAGCTTTCTTT. Encoded protein: CAWRVYRASGTEAFF.

The J gene is TRBJ2-2, the V gene TRBV27; D is uncertain. The CDR3 sequence is 14 residues long. V was shortened by 3 bases and J by 2 bases, with 7 bases between the two germline ends. Germline V gene sequence: CDR1 MNHEY, CDR2 SMNVEV (reference sequence). The CDR3 bases are TGTGCCAGCAGTTTGGTAGAAAACACCGGGGAGCTGTTTTTT. It translates to CASSLVENTGELFF.

This chain joins TRBV28 and TRBJ1-1, with D possibly being TRBD1 (6 bases). Trimming shortened V by 3 bases and J by 4 bases, and 9 bases separated the two germline ends. The CDR3 consists of 13 residues. From germline, CDR1 is MDHEN and CDR2 SYDVKM. Written as DNA, the CDR3 is TGTGCCAGCAGTTTGTTGGGGGCCACTGAAGCTTTCTTT. Its translation is CASSLLGATEAFF.

The chain carries TRBV20-1 and TRBJ2-2, with 8 bases lining up with TRBD1. CDR3 length equals 14 residues. Germline values: CDR1 DFQATT, CDR2 SNEGSKA (reference sequence). V gave up 3 bases and J gave up 7 bases; unmatched junction bases: 7. CDR3 nucleotide sequence: TGCAGTGCTAGTGCCCAGGGGGCGATCGGGGAGCTGTTTTTT. Translated: CSASAQGAIGELFF.

A remark on this clone: Distinct nucleotide sequences in the sample also encode this CDR3. The V gene is TRBV5-1, the J gene TRBJ2-5; TRBD2 agrees at 7 bases. In germline, CDR1 is SGHRS, CDR2 YFSETQ. J was trimmed by 4 bases and V by 1 base; bases with no gene match: 1. The CDR3 totals 13 residues. CDR3 nucleotides: TGCGCCAGCAGCTTGTCGGGAGGAGAGACCCAGTACTTC. This gives the protein CASSLSGGETQYF.

The gene calls are TRBV11-3 and TRBJ2-5; D remains ambiguous. The V and J ends lost 1 base and 3 bases respectively, with 12 bases between them. This CDR3 has 15 residues. CDR1 SGHNT and CDR2 YENEEA come from the germline V gene. CDR3 amino acids: CASSLGAIPKETQYF. The CDR3 DNA reads as TGTGCCAGCAGCTTAGGTGCCATACCTAAAGAGACCCAGTACTTC.

V is TRBV27 and J is TRBJ2-5; a possible D gene is TRBD2 (6 bases). Deletions cut 6 bases from V and 2 bases from J, with 10 bases between. This CDR3 contains 13 residues. Germline lookup yields CDR1 MNHEY and CDR2 SMNVEV (reference sequence). In DNA form, the CDR3 reads TGTGCCAGCAGCATCGGAGGGCAAGAGACCCAGTACTTC. Its protein is CASSIGGQETQYF.

To note about this clone: At one end, the junction sequence differs from germline, possibly due to a read error. CDR3 region: CSAERRDFVNF. The DNA for the CDR3 is TGCAGTGCCGAAAGACGGGACTTCGTCAACTTC. The gene calls are TRBV20-1 and TRBJ2-5, with D possibly matching TRBD2 (6 bases). CDR3 length: 11 amino acids. CDR1 and CDR2 from the germline V gene are DFQATT and SNEGSKA (reference sequence).

The rearrangement joins TRBV5-1 to TRBJ2-3, with D possibly TRBD2 on 6 matching bases. V lost 4 bases and J 0 bases, leaving 12 bases between the germline ends. This CDR3 contains 15 residues. CDR1 is SGHRS, CDR2 YFSETQ, per germline. CDR3 residues: CASSPAGTSTDTQYF. The CDR3 nucleotides read TGCGCCAGCAGCCCCGCAGGGACTAGCACAGATACGCAGTATTTT.

The chain carries TRBV7-9 and TRBJ2-2; 9 nucleotides align to TRBD2. V was pared by 6 bases and J by 3 bases, with 5 bases of the junction left unmatched. Germline lookup yields CDR1 SEHNR and CDR2 FQNEAQ (reference sequence). The CDR3 extends over 15 amino acids. CDR3 bases: TGTGCCAGCAGTCGACAGCGGGAGGACACCGGGGAGCTGTTTTTT. This translates into CASSRQREDTGELFF.

V usage is TRBV3-1 (or the pseudogene TRBV3-2) and J usage is TRBJ1-2; 9 bases are shared with TRBD1. J gave up 2 bases and V 3 bases, and 10 bases lay outside the gene matches. The germline V gene has CDR1 LGHDT and CDR2 YNNKEL (reference sequence). The CDR3 contains 17 residues. CDR3 bases: TGTGCCAGCAGCCACGTTTCCGGGACAGGGTTGAACTATGGCTACACCTTC. Protein product: CASSHVSGTGLNYGYTF.

This chain joins TRBV2 and TRBJ2-1, with 11 bases matching TRBD2. This CDR3 is built from 17 residues. Germline CDR1 SNHLY, CDR2 FYNNEI. The ends lost 2 bases at V and 0 bases at J; junction bases unmatched: 3. The CDR3 loop reads CASSEMTSGVSYNEQFF. Written as DNA, the CDR3 is TGTGCCAGCAGTGAAATGACTAGCGGGGTCTCCTACAATGAGCAGTTCTTC.